The entry below describes one T cell receptor (beta chain). Authors' methods: Estimated nucleated cell counts came from reference gene primer amplification. Some clones are missing from TCRdb's copy, which holds only in-frame ones; the method was immunoSEQ multiplex PCR. That table gives V, J and clone size, and the DNA gave D and trimming. Of about 170,000 clones listed, approximately 84% were seen once; the top ten hold about 2.5%. This sample was taken from a study of blood T cell repertoires in COVID-19. Study background: Acute-phase and convalescent COVID-19 samples originated in the United States, Italy and Spain. Sources were T cells, B-cell-depleted T cells, or PBMCs; the material itself was cDNA or gDNA.

Looked up from germline, CDR1 is SGHTA and CDR2 is FQGNSA. V was cut by 5 bases and J by 3 bases, with 10 bases left in between. CDR3 length: 13 residues. While infection was still active, Seattle patients were enrolled and then followed longitudinally. The sample taken for sequencing was peripheral blood. This chain connects TRBV7-2 to TRBJ1-2, with no clear D. The sequence came from an elderly woman with COVID-19, enrolled during active disease. The CDR3 region has the DNA TGTGCCAGCAGCCCCATGCGCGACTATGGCTACACCTTC. Protein sequence: CASSPMRDYGYTF.